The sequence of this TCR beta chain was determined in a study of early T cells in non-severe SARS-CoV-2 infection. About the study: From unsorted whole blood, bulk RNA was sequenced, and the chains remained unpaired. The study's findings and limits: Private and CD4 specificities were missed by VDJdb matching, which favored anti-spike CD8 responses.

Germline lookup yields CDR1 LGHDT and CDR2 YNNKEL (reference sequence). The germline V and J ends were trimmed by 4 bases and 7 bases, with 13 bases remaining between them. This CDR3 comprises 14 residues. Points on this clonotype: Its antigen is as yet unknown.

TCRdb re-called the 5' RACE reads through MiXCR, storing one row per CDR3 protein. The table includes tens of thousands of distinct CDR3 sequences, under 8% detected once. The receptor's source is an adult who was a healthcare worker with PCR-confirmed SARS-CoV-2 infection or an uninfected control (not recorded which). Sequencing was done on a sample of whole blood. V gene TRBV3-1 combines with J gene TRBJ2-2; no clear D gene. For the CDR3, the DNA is TGTGCCAGCAGCCCCCCAGGAAGTGTCGGGGAGCTGTTTTTT. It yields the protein CASSPPGSVGELFF.